Following are 25 T cell receptor beta chains from one sample sequenced in a study of cytotoxic CD8 clonotypes in ibrutinib-treated CLL. Clones were sequenced by immunoSEQ multiplex PCR, and TCRdb holds only the in-frame ones, with some missing. The sample holds 53,000 or so clones, nearly 55% seen once. The sample here was PBMCs, taken at disease progression, from a patient treated with ibrutinib. The receptors derive from a human donor with chronic lymphocytic leukemia.

This clone was detected only a few times. This chain connects TRBV4-2 to TRBJ2-7; a possible D gene is TRBD2 (6 bases). V was pared by 0 bases and J by 4 bases, with 7 bases between. The CDR3 is 13 residues long. Per the germline V gene, CDR1 is LGHNA and CDR2 is YNFKEQ. The CDR3 protein is CASSQDGGYEQYF. CDR3 in DNA: TGTGCCAGCAGCCAAGACGGGGGTTACGAGCAGTACTTC.

This clone turned up a few times. This chain connects TRBV30 to TRBJ1-4; a weak D match, TRBD1 (5 bases). Germline V CDR1 and CDR2: GTSNPN, SVGIG (reference sequence). The CDR3 covers 15 residues. The V end was cut by 2 bases, the J end by 5 bases, with 15 bases between. CDR3 amino acids: CAWSPGRAYNEKLFF. The CDR3 DNA is TGTGCCTGGAGTCCAGGGAGGGCTTACAATGAAAAACTGTTTTTT. Together with reference TRBV30 and TRBJ1-4, the CDR3 gives the full variable domain: SQTIHQWPATLVQPVGSPLSLECTVEGTSNPNLYWYRQAAGRGLQLLFYSVGIGQISSEVPQNLSASRPQDRQFILSSKKLLLSDSGFYLCAWSPGRAYNEKLFFGSGTQLSVL.

The J gene is TRBJ2-2, the V gene TRBV2, with 10 bases lining up with TRBD2. The CDR3 has 14 amino acids. In germline, CDR1 is SNHLY, CDR2 FYNNEI. J was trimmed by 8 bases and V by 5 bases; bases with no gene match: 5. CDR3 in amino acids: CASSWTSGTGELFF. In nucleotides, the CDR3 is TGTGCCAGCAGTTGGACTAGCGGAACGGGGGAGCTGTTTTTT.

The rearrangement uses TRBV9 and TRBJ1-2; the D is unclear. CDR1 and CDR2 from the germline V gene are SGDLS and YYNGEE. Trimming removed 0 bases from V and 8 bases from J, with 8 bases in between. This CDR3 has 12 amino acids. The CDR3 nucleotides read TGTGCCAGCAGCGTAGGGAACCGGGGCTACACCTTC. Translated, it gives CASSVGNRGYTF.

The V gene is TRBV7-6, the J gene TRBJ2-3; no reliable D call. Germline assignment: CDR1 SGHVS and CDR2 FNYEAQ. The V and J ends lost 1 base and 6 bases respectively, with 5 bases between them. The CDR3 has 12 amino acids. CDR3 in DNA: TGTGCCAGCAGCTTAGGAGCTGATACGCAGTATTTT. It yields the protein CASSLGADTQYF.

V gene TRBV4-1 combines with J gene TRBJ1-5; D is undetermined. V lost 0 bases, J lost 5 bases, and 5 bases lay in between. The germline CDR1 and CDR2 sequences are MGHRA and YSYEKL. The CDR3 is made up of 13 amino acids. Here the CDR3 reads CASSQDLHQPQHF. DNA for the CDR3: TGCGCCAGCAGCCAAGACCTTCATCAGCCCCAGCATTTT.

This clone was counted a single time. The rearrangement uses TRBV19 and TRBJ1-5; 7 nucleotides agree with TRBD1. This CDR3 has 14 residues. The trim removed 6 bases at V and 6 bases at J, leaving 8 bases unmatched. The germline V gene has CDR1 LNHDA and CDR2 SQIVND (reference sequence). The CDR3 DNA is TGTGCCAGTAGAAGGGACAGTGAGGGTCAGCCCCAGCATTTT. It translates to CASRRDSEGQPQHF.

The rearrangement links TRBV2 to TRBJ1-5; no firm D call. The germline V and J ends were trimmed by 0 bases and 3 bases, with 9 bases remaining between them. The CDR3 is 15 residues long. Germline CDR1 and CDR2: SNHLY and FYNNEI. The CDR3: CASSEATSVNQPQHF. The CDR3 DNA is TGTGCCAGCAGTGAAGCTACGTCAGTCAATCAGCCCCAGCATTTT.

The chain joins TRBV5-1 to TRBJ2-5; weak D call: TRBD2 (7 bases). The germline CDR1 and CDR2 sequences are SGHRS and YFSETQ. Trimming took 4 bases from V and 1 from J, leaving 20 bases between them. The CDR3 consists of 17 residues. CDR3 nucleotide sequence: TGCGCCAGCAGCGCGGGTTGGGGCGGGGGCCCCCAAGAGACCCAGTACTTC. It specifies CASSAGWGGGPQETQYF. The full variable domain, rest sourced from reference TRBV5-1 and TRBJ2-5, is KAGVTQTPRYLIKTRGQQVTLSCSPISGHRSVSWYQQTPGQGLQFLFEYFSETQRNKGNFPGRFSGRQFSNSRSEMNVSTLELGDSALYLCASSAGWGGGPQETQYFGPGTRLLVL.

The gene calls are TRBV5-1 and TRBJ2-7; D is unresolved. Germline V CDR1 and CDR2: SGHRS, YFSETQ. Between the trimmed V and J ends, which lost 6 bases and 3 bases, there was a span of 16 bases. The CDR3 totals 14 residues. The chain's CDR3 is CASNDETTDYEQYF. CDR3 sequence (DNA): TGCGCCAGCAATGACGAGACCACCGACTACGAGCAGTACTTC.

This clone has a handful of counts. The chain recombines TRBV6-1 with TRBJ1-1; 8 bases are shared with TRBD1. The CDR3 has 14 amino acids. Germline trimming cut 6 bases from V and 3 bases from J; bases unmatched to any gene: 6. Germline CDR1 and CDR2: MNHNS and SASEGT. CDR3: CASRGQGRDTEAFF. CDR3 sequence (DNA): TGTGCCAGCAGAGGACAGGGACGGGACACTGAAGCTTTCTTT.

This clone was found a few times. The chain has TRBV29-1 and TRBJ1-1; the match to TRBD1 covers 7 bases. The germline V gene encodes CDR1 SQVTM and CDR2 ANQGSEA. The CDR3 covers 12 residues. V lost 7 bases, J lost 5 bases, and 7 bases stayed unmatched. CDR3 amino acids: CSGRQGETEAFF. DNA of the CDR3: TGCAGCGGGCGACAGGGTGAGACTGAAGCTTTCTTT.

This chain links TRBV7-2 with TRBJ1-1; D might be TRBD1 (6 bases). CDR1 is SGHTA, CDR2 FQGNSA, per germline. The CDR3 runs to 14 residues. The V and J ends lost 5 bases and 2 bases respectively, with 12 bases between them. Written as DNA, the CDR3 is TGTGCCAGCAGCGGCCAGGGGCGAAACACTGAAGCTTTCTTT. Its protein is CASSGQGRNTEAFF.

The chain links TRBV4-2 to TRBJ2-2; D is unclear. Trimming took 3 bases from V and 4 from J, leaving 9 bases between them. The CDR3 totals 14 residues. Germline V gene lookup returns CDR1 LGHNA and CDR2 YNFKEQ. This chain's CDR3 is CASSHPGSTGELFF. The CDR3 coding sequence is TGTGCCAGCAGCCACCCTGGGTCCACCGGGGAGCTGTTTTTT.

At least ten counts were recorded for this clone. V gene TRBV28 combines with J gene TRBJ1-2, with 7 bases fitting TRBD1. This CDR3 region has 12 residues. The trim removed 5 bases at V and 7 bases at J, leaving 4 bases unmatched. Germline values: CDR1 MDHEN, CDR2 SYDVKM. In nucleotides, the CDR3 is TGTGCCAGCAGTGCGACAGGGAGTGGCTACACCTTC. The encoded protein is CASSATGSGYTF.

This chain connects TRBV25-1 to TRBJ1-2, with D possibly TRBD1 on 6 matching bases. V was cut by 1 base and J by 5 bases, with 11 bases left in between. Looked up from germline, CDR1 is MGHDK and CDR2 is SYGVNS. The CDR3 is made up of 14 amino acids. In nucleotides, the CDR3 is TGTGCCAGCAGTGAATCGGGGACATCTTATGGCTACACCTTC. Its protein product is CASSESGTSYGYTF.

The rearrangement uses TRBV11-2 and TRBJ1-5; no definite D call. The CDR3 contains 12 residues. CDR1 and CDR2 from the germline V gene are SGHAT and FQNNGV. Between the trimmed V and J ends, which lost 6 bases and 7 bases, there was a span of 10 bases. The CDR3 region is CASSFPGQPQHF. CDR3 coding DNA: TGTGCCAGCAGTTTCCCCGGCCAGCCCCAGCATTTT. The full variable domain, completed using reference TRBV11-2 and TRBJ1-5, is EAGVAQSPRYKIIEKRQSVAFWCNPISGHATLYWYQQILGQGPKLLIQFQNNGVVDDSQLPKDRFSAERLKGVDSTLKIQPAKLEDSAVYLCASSFPGQPQHFGDGTRLSIL.

This chain joins TRBV10-3 and TRBJ2-7; TRBD1 is a possible D gene (5 bases). The V end lost 2 bases, the J end lost 7 bases, and 15 bases lay between the germline ends. Germline assignment: CDR1 ENHRY and CDR2 SYGVKD. The CDR3 loop spans 14 amino acids. The CDR3 coding sequence is TGTGCCATCAGTGAGGGTCTAGGGGTCGGGGAGCAGTACTTC. It encodes CAISEGLGVGEQYF.

V and J are TRBV19 and TRBJ2-5, with no clear D. The germline V gene encodes CDR1 LNHDA and CDR2 SQIVND (reference sequence). This CDR3 spans 14 amino acids. Trimming pared 3 bases from V and 2 bases from J, leaving 10 bases between. DNA of the CDR3: TGTGCCAGTAGTATGTCCGGAATTCAAGAGACCCAGTACTTC. It codes for CASSMSGIQETQYF.

V and J are TRBV28 and TRBJ1-2, with D maybe TRBD1 (5 bases). V lost 5 bases and J 8 bases, leaving 18 bases between the germline ends. Germline V gives CDR1 MDHEN, CDR2 SYDVKM. This CDR3 has 14 residues. CDR3 loop: CASSIITGIMGYTF. CDR3 coding DNA: TGTGCCAGCAGTATAATTACAGGCATTATGGGCTACACCTTC.

V usage is TRBV30 and J usage is TRBJ1-5; TRBD1 might be the D (5 bases). This CDR3 region has 14 residues. The germline CDR1 and CDR2 sequences are GTSNPN and SVGIG (reference sequence). V was trimmed by 1 base and J by 6 bases, leaving 13 bases between them. The CDR3 DNA is TGTGCCTGGAGTGGGAGGGGCGCACGTCAGCCCCAGCATTTT. This gives the protein CAWSGRGARQPQHF.

This clone was detected a few times. This chain joins TRBV11-3 and TRBJ2-7, with D possibly being TRBD2 (6 bases). The CDR3 loop spans 15 amino acids. V gave up 3 bases and J gave up 2 bases, with 14 bases separating them. Germline V gene sequence: CDR1 SGHNT, CDR2 YENEEA. CDR3 nucleotides: TGTGCCAGCAGCTTCCCATTGGGAGGCCCCTACGAGCAGTACTTC. It is translated as CASSFPLGGPYEQYF.

This clone is a singleton in its sample. DNA for the CDR3: TGCGCCAGCAGCAGTGCAGGCGGGGGGCCTTTGGAGCAGTTCTTC. Encoded protein: CASSSAGGGPLEQFF. V gene TRBV5-1 combines with J gene TRBJ2-1, with 8 nucleotides matching TRBD2. The V segment lost 4 bases and the J segment 10 bases; nucleotides outside the gene matches: 13. There are 15 residues in the CDR3. Germline-derived CDR1 and CDR2 are SGHRS and YFSETQ.

V usage is TRBV28 and J usage is TRBJ1-2; 7 positions agree with TRBD1. The CDR3 runs 12 residues. Unmatched junction bases numbered 13, after V lost 11 bases and J lost 10 bases. CDR1 is MDHEN, CDR2 SYDVKM, per germline. CDR3: CARGRPQGDYTF. CDR3 DNA sequence: TGTGCCCGTGGGAGGCCCCAGGGGGACTACACCTTC.

The chain links TRBV9 to TRBJ2-2; D is perhaps TRBD2 (6 bases). The CDR3 extends over 12 amino acids. The ends were cut back, 10 bases at V and 3 bases at J, with 10 bases in the middle. Per germline, CDR1 SGDLS and CDR2 YYNGEE. The CDR3 DNA reads as TGTGCCGGTAGCGGATACACCGGGGAGCTGTTTTTT. It codes for CAGSGYTGELFF.